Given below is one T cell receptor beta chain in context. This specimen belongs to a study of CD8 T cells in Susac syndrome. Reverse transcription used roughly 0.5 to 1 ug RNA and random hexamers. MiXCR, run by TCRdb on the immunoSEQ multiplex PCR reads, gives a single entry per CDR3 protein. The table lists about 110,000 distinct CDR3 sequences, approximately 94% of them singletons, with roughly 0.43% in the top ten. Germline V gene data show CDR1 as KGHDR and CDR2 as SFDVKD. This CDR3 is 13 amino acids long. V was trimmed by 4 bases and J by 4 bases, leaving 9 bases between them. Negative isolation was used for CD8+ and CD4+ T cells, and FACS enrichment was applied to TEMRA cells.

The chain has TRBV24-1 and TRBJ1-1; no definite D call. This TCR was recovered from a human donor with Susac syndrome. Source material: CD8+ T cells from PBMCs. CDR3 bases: TGTGCCACCAGTGACTCGTATGGCACTGAAGCTTTCTTT. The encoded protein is CATSDSYGTEAFF.